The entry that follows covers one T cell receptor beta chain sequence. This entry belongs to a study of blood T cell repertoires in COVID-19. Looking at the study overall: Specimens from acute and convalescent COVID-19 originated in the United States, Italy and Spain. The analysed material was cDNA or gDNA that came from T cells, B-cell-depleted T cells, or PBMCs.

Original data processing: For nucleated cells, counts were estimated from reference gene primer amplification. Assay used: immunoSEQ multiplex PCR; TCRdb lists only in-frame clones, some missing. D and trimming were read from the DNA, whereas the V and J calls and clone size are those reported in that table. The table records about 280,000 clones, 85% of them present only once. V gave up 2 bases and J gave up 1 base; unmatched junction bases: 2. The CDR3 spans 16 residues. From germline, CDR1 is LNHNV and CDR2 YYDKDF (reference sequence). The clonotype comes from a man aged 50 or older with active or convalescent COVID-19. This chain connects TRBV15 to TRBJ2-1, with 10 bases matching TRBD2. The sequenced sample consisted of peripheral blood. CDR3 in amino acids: CATSRTSGISYNEQFF. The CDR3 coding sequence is TGTGCCACCAGCAGAACTAGCGGGATTTCCTACAATGAGCAGTTCTTC.